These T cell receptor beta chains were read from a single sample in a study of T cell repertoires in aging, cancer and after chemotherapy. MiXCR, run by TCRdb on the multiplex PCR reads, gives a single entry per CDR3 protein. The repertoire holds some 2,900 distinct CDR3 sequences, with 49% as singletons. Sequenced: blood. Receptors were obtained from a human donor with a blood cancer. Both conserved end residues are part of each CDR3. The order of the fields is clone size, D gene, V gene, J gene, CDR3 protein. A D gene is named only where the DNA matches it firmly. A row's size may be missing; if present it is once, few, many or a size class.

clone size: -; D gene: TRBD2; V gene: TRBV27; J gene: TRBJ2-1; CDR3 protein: CASRTLAGENEQFF
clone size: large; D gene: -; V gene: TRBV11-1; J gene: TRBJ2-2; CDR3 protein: CASSVTAGNTGELFF
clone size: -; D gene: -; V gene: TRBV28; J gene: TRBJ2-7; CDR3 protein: CASSLVTSYEQYF
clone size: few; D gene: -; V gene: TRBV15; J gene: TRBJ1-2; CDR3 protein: CATSSADGYTF
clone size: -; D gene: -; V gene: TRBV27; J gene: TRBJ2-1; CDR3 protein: CAISRGLNNEQFF
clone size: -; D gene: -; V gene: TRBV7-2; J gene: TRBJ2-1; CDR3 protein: CASSIDGVSRQFF
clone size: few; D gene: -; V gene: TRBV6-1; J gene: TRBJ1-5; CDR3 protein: CASSEGGVRNQPQHF
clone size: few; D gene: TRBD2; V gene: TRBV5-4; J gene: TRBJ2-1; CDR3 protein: CASSPWGGMNEQFF
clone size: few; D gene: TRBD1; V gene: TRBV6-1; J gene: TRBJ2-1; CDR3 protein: CASRTTGGNEQFF
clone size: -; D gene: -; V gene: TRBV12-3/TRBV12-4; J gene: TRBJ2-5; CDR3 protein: CASSLAGGTQYF
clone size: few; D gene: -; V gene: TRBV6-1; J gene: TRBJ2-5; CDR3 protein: CASSGPRGETQYF
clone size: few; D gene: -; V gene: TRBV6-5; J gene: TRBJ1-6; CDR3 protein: CASSPTKHNSPLHF
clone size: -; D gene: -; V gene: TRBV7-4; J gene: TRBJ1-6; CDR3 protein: CASSRDIRSYNSPLHF
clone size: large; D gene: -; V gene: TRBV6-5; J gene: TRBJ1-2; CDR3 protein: CASSPDQYGYTF
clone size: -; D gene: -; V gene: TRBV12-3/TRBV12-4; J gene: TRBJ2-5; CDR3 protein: CASSLSETQYF
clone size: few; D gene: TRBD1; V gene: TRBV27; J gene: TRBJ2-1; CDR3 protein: CATRGQGHNEQFF
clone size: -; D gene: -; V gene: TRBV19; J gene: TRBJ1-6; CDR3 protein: CASSERSRGSPLHF
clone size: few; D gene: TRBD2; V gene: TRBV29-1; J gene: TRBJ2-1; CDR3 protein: CSVAGTSGIVTYNEQFF
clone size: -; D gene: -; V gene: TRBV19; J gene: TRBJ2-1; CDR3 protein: CASSPYSSYNEQFF
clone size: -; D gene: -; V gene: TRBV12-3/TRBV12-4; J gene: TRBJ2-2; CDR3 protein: CASSYPSGWDPSNGELFF
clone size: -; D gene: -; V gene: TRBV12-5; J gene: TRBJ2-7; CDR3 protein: CASGLPGADHEQYF
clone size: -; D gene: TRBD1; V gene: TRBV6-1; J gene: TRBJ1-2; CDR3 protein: CASSDWDREVHGYTF
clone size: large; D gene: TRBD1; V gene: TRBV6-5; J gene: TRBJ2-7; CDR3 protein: CASSSRTGYEQYF
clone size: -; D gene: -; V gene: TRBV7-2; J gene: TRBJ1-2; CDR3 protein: CASSLQGPYYGYTF
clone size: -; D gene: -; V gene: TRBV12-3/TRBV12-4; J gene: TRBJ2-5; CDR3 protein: CASSLGETQYF
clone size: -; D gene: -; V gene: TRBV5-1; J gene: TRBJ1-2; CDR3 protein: CASSLDGGGGYTF
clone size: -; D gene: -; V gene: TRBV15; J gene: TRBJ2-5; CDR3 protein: CATRFRSPGETQYF
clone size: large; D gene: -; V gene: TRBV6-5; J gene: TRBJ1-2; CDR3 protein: CASSHRGTVHGGYTF
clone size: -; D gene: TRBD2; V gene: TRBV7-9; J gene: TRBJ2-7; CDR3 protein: CASSLARLAGYEQYF
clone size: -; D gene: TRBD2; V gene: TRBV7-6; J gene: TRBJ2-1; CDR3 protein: CASSLGSGGVYNEQFF
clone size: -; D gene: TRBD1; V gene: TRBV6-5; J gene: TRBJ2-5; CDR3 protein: CASRRITGGGGETQYF
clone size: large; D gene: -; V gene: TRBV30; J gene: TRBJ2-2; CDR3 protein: CALGNTGELFF
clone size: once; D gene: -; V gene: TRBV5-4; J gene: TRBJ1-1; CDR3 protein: CASSAVRLRTNDEAFF
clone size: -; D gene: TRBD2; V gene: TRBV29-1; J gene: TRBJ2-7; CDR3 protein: CSVGGLAGGASYEQYF
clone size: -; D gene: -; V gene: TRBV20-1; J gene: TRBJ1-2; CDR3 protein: CSARGSGQTYGYTF
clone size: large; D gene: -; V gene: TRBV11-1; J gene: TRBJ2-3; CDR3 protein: CASSPSSAVSTDTQYF
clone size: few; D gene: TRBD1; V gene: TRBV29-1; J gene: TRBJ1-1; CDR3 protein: CSVRQGENTEAFF
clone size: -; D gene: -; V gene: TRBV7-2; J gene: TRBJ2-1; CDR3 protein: CASSLWPGGGIHNEQFF
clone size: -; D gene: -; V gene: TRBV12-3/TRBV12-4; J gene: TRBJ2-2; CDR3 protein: CASSTVNTGELFF
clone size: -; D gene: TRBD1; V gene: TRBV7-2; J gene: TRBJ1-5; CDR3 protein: CASSLRQGTVGPQHF
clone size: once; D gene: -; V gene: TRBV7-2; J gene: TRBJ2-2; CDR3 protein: CASSPGGGGDGELFF
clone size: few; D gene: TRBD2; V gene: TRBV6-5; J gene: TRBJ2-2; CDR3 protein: CASSYMGTSGTGELFF
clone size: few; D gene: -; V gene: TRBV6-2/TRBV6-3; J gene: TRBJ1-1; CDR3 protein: CASSYPQRGAIGRVNTEAFF
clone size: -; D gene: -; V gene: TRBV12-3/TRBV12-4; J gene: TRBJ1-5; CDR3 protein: CAIPTWTDFYQPQHF
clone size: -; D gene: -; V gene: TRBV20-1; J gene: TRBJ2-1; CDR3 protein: CSASSGSSYNEQFF
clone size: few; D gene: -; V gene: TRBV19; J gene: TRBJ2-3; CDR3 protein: CASSIRRSTDTQYF
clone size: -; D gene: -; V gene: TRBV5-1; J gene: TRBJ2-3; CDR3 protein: CASSLVEGGHADTQYF
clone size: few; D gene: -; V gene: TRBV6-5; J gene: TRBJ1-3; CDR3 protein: CASGPRSPGNTIYF
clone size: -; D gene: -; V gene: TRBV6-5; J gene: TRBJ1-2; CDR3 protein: CASSYSADPNYGYTF